This TCR beta chain was recovered during a study of blood T cell repertoires in COVID-19. Study details: Samples representing acute and convalescent COVID-19 were sourced from the United States, Italy and Spain. From T cells, B-cell-depleted T cells, or PBMCs came the material, which was cDNA or gDNA.

Residents of about two dozen US areas, aged roughly 18 to 95 years, made up the participants. Two negative PCRs, clearance, or symptom resolution had been documented for recovered Cohort 3 donors. Using immunoSEQ multiplex PCR, the repertoire was profiled, and TCRdb retains in-frame clones only, with some absent. The sample contains about 200,000 clones, 87% of which appear only once. The CDR3 loop spans 12 amino acids. The V gene lost 1 base and the J gene lost 15 bases, with 13 bases spanning the gap. The source of this sequence is a woman in her twenties or thirties who had recovered from COVID-19. The source material was PBMCs or T cells enriched from blood (not recorded which). J is TRBJ2-1 and V is TRBV12-3 or TRBV12-4, with unresolved D. The DNA of the CDR3 is TGTGCCAGCAGTTTAGAGCAGGTTGATCCGTTCTTC. Its protein is CASSLEQVDPFF.